At least ten counts were recorded for the clone carrying this TCR beta chain. What it recognizes is unknown. The CDR3 length is 14 residues. Trimming shortened V by 5 bases and J by 2 bases, and 13 bases separated the two germline ends. CDR1 SEHNR and CDR2 FQNEAQ come from the germline V gene (reference sequence). These data originate in a study of T cell repertoires in cytomegalovirus infection. Study-wide background: HLA-B-restricted CMV epitopes that are well studied, plus recently identified HLA-C-restricted ones, were used by the study. Matching HLA type, along with CMV infection, was indicated by public TCR beta signatures.

Whole-study findings and limits: HLA-C-restricted CMV-specific TCR beta clonotypes prevailed in the ex vivo response.

MiXCR, run by TCRdb on the reads, gives a single entry per CDR3 protein. The sample holds 65,000 to 85,000 distinct CDR3 sequences; about 26% are singletons and the top ten take roughly 60%. The chain uses TRBV7-9 and TRBJ2-7; a possible D gene is TRBD2 (6 bases). The specimen was CD8+ T cells from cultured PBMCs, collected from culture after CMV antigen stimulation. The receptor was derived from a human donor in good health (CMV status not recorded). Some clones in this sample may be carry-over from other donors' samples. CDR3 residues: CASSPGGGAYEQYF. CDR3 nucleotides: TGTGCCAGCAGCCCCGGTGGCGGGGCCTACGAGCAGTACTTC.